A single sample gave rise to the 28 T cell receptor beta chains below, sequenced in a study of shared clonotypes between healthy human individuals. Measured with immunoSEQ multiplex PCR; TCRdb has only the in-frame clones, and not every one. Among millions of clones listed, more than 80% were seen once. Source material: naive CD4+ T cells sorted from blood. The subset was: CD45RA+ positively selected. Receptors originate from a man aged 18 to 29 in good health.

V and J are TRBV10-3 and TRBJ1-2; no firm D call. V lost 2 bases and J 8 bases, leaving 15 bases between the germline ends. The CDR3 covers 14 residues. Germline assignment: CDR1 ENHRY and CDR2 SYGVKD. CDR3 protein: CAISEALGVGGYTF. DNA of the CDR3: TGTGCCATCAGTGAGGCCCTCGGGGTGGGAGGCTACACCTTC.

The CDR3 DNA follows: TGTGCCACCACAAGGGGACTAGCGGGGTATTACAATGAGCAGTTCTTC. Protein product: CATTRGLAGYYNEQFF. The chain carries TRBV28 and TRBJ2-1; 13 bases fit TRBD2. V lost 10 bases to trimming and J lost 4 bases; unmatched junction nucleotides: 10. The CDR3 has 16 residues. CDR1 and CDR2 from the germline V gene are MDHEN and SYDVKM.

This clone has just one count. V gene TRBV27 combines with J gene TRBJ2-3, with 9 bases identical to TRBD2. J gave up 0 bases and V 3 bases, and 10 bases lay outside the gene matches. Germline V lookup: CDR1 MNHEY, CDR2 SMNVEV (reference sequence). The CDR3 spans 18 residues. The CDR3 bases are TGTGCCAGCAGTTTGAGGCTAGCGGGAAGGTTTAGCACAGATACGCAGTATTTT. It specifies CASSLRLAGRFSTDTQYF.

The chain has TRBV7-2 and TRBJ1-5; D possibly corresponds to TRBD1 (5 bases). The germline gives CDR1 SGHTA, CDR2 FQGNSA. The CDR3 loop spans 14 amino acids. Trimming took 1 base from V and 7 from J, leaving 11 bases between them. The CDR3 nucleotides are TGTGCCAGCAGCTTAGTAACAGGTGGGCAGCCCCAGCATTTT. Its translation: CASSLVTGGQPQHF.

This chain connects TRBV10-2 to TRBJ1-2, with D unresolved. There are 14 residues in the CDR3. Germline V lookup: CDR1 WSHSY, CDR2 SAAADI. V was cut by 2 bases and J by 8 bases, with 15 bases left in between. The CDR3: CASSEVPSDSGYTF. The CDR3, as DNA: TGCGCCAGCAGTGAGGTTCCCTCCGATAGCGGCTACACCTTC.

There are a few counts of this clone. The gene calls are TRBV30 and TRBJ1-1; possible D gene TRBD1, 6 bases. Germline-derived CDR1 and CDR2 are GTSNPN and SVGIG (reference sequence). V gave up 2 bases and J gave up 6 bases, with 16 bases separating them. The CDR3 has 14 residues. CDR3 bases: TGTGCCTGGAGTCTTGACAGGCGCTTACCTGAAGCTTTCTTT. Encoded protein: CAWSLDRRLPEAFF.

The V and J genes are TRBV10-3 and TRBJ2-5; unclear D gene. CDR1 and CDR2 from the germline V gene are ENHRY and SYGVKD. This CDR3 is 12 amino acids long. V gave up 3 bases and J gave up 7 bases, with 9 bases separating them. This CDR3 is CAISERVSTQYF. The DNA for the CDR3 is TGTGCCATCAGTGAACGTGTTTCGACCCAGTACTTC.

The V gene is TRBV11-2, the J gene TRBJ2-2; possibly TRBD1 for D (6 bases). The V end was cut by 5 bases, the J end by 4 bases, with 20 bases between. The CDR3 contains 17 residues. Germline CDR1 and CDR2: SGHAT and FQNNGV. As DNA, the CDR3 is TGTGCCAGCAGCCAATTCACCGGGACACTGGGCACCGGGGAGCTGTTTTTT. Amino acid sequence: CASSQFTGTLGTGELFF.

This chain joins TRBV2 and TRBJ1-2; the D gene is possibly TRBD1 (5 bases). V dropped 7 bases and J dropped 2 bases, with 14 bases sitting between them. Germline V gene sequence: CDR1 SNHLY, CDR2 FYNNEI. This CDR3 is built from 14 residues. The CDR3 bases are TGTGCCAGCATGGGGCGGAATACCAACTATGGCTACACCTTC. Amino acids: CASMGRNTNYGYTF.

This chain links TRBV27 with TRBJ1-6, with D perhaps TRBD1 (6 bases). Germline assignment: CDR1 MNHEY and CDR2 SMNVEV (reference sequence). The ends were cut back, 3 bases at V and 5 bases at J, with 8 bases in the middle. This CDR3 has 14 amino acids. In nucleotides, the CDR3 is TGTGCCAGCAGTTTTAACAGGGATAATTCACCCCTCCACTTT. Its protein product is CASSFNRDNSPLHF.

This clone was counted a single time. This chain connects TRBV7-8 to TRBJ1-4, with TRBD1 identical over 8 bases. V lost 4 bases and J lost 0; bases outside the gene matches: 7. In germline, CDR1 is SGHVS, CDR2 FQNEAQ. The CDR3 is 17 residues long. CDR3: CASSSRTGLATNEKLFF. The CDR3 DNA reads TGTGCCAGCAGCTCAAGGACAGGGCTGGCAACTAATGAAAAACTGTTTTTT.

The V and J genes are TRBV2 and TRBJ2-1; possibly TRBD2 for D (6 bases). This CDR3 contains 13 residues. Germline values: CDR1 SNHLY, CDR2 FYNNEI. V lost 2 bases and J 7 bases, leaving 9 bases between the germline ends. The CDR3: CASSEIRENEQFF. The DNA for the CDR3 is TGTGCCAGCAGTGAAATTCGGGAGAATGAGCAGTTCTTC.

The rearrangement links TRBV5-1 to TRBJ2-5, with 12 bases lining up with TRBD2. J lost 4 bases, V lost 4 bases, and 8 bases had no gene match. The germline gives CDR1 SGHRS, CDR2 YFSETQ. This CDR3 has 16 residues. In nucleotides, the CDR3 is TGCGCCAGCAGCGAAACCGTGACTAGCGGGGGAGAGACCCAGTACTTC. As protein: CASSETVTSGGETQYF.

CDR3 DNA sequence: TGTGCCAGCAGCGCACAGGGGCACAATCAGCCCCAGCATTTT. Its protein product is CASSAQGHNQPQHF. The chain employs TRBV5-8 and TRBJ1-5, with 7 bases fitting TRBD1. CDR3 length equals 14 residues. Germline values: CDR1 SGHTS, CDR2 YDEGEE. Trimming removed 4 bases from V and 3 bases from J; junction bases left unmatched: 4.

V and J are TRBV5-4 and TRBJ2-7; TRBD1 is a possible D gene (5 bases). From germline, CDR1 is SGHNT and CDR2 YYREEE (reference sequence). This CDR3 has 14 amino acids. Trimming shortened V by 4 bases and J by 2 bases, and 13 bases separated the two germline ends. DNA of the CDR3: TGTGCCAGCAGCCGCCGGACGGACACCTACGAGCAGTACTTC. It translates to CASSRRTDTYEQYF.

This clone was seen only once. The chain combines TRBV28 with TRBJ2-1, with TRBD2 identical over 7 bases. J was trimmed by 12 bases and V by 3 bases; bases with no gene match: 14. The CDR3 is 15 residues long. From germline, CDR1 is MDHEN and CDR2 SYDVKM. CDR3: CASSLSLAAGSWQFF. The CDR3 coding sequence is TGTGCCAGCAGTTTGAGTCTAGCGGCCGGCTCGTGGCAGTTCTTC.

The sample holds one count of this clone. CDR3 DNA sequence: TGTGCCAGCAGCTTATTAGCGGGAGGGCCCAAAGAGACCCAGTACTTC. This codes for CASSLLAGGPKETQYF. J is TRBJ2-5 and V is TRBV7-9, with 11 bases fitting TRBD2. Unmatched junction bases numbered 5, after V lost 2 bases and J lost 3 bases. The germline V gene has CDR1 SEHNR and CDR2 FQNEAQ (reference sequence). The CDR3 covers 16 residues.

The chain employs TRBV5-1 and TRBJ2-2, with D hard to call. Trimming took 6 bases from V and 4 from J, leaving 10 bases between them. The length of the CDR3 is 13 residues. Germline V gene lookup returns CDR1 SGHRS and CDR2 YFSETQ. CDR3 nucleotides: TGCGCCAGCAAATGGGGTTCCACCGGGGAGCTGTTTTTT. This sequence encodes CASKWGSTGELFF. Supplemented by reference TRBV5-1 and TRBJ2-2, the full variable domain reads KAGVTQTPRYLIKTRGQQVTLSCSPISGHRSVSWYQQTPGQGLQFLFEYFSETQRNKGNFPGRFSGRQFSNSRSEMNVSTLELGDSALYLCASKWGSTGELFFGEGSRLTVL.

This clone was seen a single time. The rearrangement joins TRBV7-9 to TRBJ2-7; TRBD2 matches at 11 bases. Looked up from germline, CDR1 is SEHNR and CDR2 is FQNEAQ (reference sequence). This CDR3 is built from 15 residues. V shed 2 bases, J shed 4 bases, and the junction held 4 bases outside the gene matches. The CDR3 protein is CASSLITSGSYEQYF. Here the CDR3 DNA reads TGTGCCAGCAGCTTAATTACTAGCGGGAGTTACGAGCAGTACTTC.

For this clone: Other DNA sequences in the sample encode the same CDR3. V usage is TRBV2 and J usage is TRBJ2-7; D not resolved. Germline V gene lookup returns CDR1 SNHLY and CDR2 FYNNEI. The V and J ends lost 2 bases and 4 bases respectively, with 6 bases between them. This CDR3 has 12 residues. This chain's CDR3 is CASSELSYEQYF. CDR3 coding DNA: TGTGCCAGCAGTGAACTATCGTACGAGCAGTACTTC.

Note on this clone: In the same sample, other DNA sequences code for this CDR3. In DNA, the CDR3 is TGTGCCAGCAGTGCCGACAGGAGCTCCTATAATTCACCCCTCCACTTT. Its translation is CASSADRSSYNSPLHF. The chain employs TRBV6-1 and TRBJ1-6; TRBD1 is a possible D gene (6 bases). CDR1 is MNHNS and CDR2 is SASEGT in the germline V gene. V was shortened by 4 bases and J by 0 bases, with 10 bases between the two germline ends. The CDR3 is 16 amino acids.

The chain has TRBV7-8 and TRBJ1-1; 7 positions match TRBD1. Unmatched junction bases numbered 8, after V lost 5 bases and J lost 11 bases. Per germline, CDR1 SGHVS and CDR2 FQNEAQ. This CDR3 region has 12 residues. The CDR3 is CASSTEGAIAFF. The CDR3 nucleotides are TGTGCCAGCAGCACCGAGGGGGCAATTGCTTTCTTT.

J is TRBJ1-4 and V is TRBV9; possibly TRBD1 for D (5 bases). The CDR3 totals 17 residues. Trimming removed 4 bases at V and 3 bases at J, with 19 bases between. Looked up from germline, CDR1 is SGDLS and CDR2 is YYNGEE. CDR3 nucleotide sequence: TGTGCCAGCAGCCCCTCAGGGAATCTTCGGGCTAATGAAAAACTGTTTTTT. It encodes CASSPSGNLRANEKLFF.

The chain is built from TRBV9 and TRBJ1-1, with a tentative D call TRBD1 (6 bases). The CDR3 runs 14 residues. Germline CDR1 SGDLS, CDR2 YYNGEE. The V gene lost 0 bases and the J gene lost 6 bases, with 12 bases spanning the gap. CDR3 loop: CASSVEGGLAEAFF. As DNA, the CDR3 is TGTGCCAGCAGCGTAGAAGGGGGATTGGCTGAAGCTTTCTTT.

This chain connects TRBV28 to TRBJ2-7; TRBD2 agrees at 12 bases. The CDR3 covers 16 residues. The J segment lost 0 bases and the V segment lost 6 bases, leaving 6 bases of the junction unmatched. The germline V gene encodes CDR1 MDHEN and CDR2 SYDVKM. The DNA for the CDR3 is TGTGCCAGCAGCTTGACTAGCGGGGGCCTCTCCTACGAGCAGTACTTC. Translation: CASSLTSGGLSYEQYF. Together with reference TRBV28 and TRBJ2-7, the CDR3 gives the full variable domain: DVKVTQSSRYLVKRTGEKVFLECVQDMDHENMFWYRQDPGLGLRLIYFSYDVKMKEKGDIPEGYSVSREKKERFSLILESASTNQTSMYLCASSLTSGGLSYEQYFGPGTRLTVT.

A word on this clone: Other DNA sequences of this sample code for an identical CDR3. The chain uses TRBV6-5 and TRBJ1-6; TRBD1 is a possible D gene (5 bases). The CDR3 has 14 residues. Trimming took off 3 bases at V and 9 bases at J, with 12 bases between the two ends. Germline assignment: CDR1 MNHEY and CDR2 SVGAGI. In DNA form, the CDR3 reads TGTGCCAGCAGTTATGGCCAGGGTGGTTCACCCCTCCACTTT. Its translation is CASSYGQGGSPLHF.

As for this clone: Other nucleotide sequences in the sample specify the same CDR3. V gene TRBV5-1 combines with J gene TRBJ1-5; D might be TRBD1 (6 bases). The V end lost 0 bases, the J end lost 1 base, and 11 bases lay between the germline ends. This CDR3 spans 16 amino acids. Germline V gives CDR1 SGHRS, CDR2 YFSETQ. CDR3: CASSLGQAGSNQPQHF. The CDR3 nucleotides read TGCGCCAGCAGCTTGGGACAGGCTGGGAGCAATCAGCCCCAGCATTTT.

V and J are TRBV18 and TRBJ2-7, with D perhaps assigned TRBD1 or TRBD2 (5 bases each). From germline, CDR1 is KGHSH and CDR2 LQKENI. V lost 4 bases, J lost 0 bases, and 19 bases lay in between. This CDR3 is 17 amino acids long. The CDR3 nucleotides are TGTGCCAGCTCACGCGGTAACGAGGGGAAGAGCTCCTACGAGCAGTACTTC. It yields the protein CASSRGNEGKSSYEQYF. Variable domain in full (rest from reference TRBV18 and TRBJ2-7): NAGVMQNPRHLVRRRGQEARLRCSPMKGHSHVYWYRQLPEEGLKFMVYLQKENIIDESGMPKERFSAEFPKEGPSILRIQQVVRGDSAAYFCASSRGNEGKSSYEQYFGPGTRLTVT.